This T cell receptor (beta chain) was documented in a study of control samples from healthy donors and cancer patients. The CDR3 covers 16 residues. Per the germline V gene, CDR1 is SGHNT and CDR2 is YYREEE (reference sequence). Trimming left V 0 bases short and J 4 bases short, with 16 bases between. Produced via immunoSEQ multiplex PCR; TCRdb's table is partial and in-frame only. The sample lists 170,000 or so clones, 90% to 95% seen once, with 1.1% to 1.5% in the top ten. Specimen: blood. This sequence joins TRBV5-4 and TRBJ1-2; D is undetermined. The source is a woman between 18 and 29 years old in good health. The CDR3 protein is CASSLDPDGVLYGYTF. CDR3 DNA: TGTGCCAGCAGCTTGGACCCTGATGGGGTTCTCTATGGCTACACCTTC.